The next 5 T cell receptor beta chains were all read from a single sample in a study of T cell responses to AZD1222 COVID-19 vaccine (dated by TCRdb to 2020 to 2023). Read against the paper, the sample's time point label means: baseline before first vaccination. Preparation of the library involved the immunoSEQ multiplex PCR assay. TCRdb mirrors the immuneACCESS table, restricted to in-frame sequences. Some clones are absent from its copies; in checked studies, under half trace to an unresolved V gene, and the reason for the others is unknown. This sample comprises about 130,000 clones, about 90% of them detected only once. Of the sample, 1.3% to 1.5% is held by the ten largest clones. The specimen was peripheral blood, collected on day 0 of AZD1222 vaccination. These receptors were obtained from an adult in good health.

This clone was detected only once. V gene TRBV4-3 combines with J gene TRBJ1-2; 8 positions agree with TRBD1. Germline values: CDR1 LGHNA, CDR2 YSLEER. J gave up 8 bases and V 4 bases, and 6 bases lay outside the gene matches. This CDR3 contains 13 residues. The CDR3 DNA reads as TGCGCCAGCAGCCTAGACAGGGGAGGCGGCTACACCTTC. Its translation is CASSLDRGGGYTF.

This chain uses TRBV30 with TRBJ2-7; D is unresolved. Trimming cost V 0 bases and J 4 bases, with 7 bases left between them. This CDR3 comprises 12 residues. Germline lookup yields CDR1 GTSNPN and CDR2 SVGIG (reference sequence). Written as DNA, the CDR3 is TGTGCCTGGAGTGTTCTGGGGTACGAGCAGTACTTC. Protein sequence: CAWSVLGYEQYF. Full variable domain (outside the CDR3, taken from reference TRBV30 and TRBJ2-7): SQTIHQWPATLVQPVGSPLSLECTVEGTSNPNLYWYRQAAGRGLQLLFYSVGIGQISSEVPQNLSASRPQDRQFILSSKKLLLSDSGFYLCAWSVLGYEQYFGPGTRLTVT.

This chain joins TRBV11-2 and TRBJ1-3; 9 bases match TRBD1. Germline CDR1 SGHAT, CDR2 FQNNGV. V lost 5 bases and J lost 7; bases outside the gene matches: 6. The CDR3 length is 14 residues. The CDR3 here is CASSRRDRVNTIYF. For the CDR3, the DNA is TGTGCCAGCAGCCGAAGGGACAGGGTGAACACCATATATTTT.

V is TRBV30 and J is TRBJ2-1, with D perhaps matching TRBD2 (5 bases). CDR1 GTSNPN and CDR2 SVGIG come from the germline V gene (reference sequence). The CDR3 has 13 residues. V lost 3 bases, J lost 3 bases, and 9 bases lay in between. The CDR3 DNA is TGTGCCTGGAGGGTTAGCGTCTACAATGAGCAGTTCTTC. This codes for CAWRVSVYNEQFF. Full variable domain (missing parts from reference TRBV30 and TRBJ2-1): SQTIHQWPATLVQPVGSPLSLECTVEGTSNPNLYWYRQAAGRGLQLLFYSVGIGQISSEVPQNLSASRPQDRQFILSSKKLLLSDSGFYLCAWRVSVYNEQFFGPGTRLTVL.

CDR3 coding DNA: TGTGCCAGCAGCTCGCCCGATTCAAGCCCCAACACCGGGGAGCTGTTTTTT. This gives the protein CASSSPDSSPNTGELFF. The chain has TRBV7-8 and TRBJ2-2; D is undetermined. The CDR3 loop spans 17 amino acids. Germline CDR1 is SGHVS and CDR2 is FQNEAQ. Trimming took 4 bases from V and 2 from J, leaving 17 bases between them.